This TCR beta chain emerged from a study of T cell responses to AZD1222 COVID-19 vaccine. Study-wide findings and caveats: The study sampled repertoires only after the peak T cell response. Seropositivity was recorded at baseline in only five to seven AZD1222 recipients. Possibly, clonal diversity was underestimated; donors were largely white British and included more females.

In regard to this clone: Its antigen is still unknown.

TCRdb keeps only in-frame clones here, not all; method: immunoSEQ multiplex PCR. Among about 120,000 clones listed, 93% were seen once. This TCR derives from an adult who received the AZD1222 COVID-19 vaccine. Sequences were derived from peripheral blood, sampled 28 days after the second AZD1222 dose.

The CDR3 coding sequence is TGTGCCAGCAGTGAAATGACACTGGGGGTCTCTGGAAACACCATATATTTT. It is translated as CASSEMTLGVSGNTIYF. The chain recombines TRBV6-1 with TRBJ1-3, with D perhaps matching TRBD1 (5 bases). Germline V gene lookup returns CDR1 MNHNS and CDR2 SASEGT. Trimming shortened V by 2 bases and J by 0 bases, and 14 bases separated the two germline ends. The CDR3 sequence is 17 residues long.